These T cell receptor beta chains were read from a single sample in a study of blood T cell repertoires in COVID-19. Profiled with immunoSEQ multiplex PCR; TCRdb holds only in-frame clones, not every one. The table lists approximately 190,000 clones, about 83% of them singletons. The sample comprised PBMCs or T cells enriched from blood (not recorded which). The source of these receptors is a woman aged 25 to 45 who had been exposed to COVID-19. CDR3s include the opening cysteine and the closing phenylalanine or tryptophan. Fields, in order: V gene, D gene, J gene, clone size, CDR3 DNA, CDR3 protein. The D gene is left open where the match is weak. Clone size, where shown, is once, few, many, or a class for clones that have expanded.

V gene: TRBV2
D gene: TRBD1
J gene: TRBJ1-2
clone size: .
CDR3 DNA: TGTGCCAGCACCCCGGGACAGGGGGAGGGCTACACCTTC
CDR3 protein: CASTPGQGEGYTF

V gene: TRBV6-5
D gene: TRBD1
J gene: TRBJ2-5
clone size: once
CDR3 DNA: TGTGCCAGCAGTAGGGACAGGTCGGAGGAGACCCAGTACTTC
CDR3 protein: CASSRDRSEETQYF

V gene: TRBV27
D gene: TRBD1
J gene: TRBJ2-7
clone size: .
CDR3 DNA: TGTGCCAGCAGTTCCGGACAGGGGGCCCACGAGCAGTACTTC
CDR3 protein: CASSSGQGAHEQYF

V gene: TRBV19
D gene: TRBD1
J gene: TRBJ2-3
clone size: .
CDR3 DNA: TGTGCCAGTAGTGCGACAGGGGCAAAATTCACAGATACGCAGTATTTT
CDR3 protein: CASSATGAKFTDTQYF

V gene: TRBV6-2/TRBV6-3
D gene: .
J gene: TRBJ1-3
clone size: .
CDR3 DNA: TGTGCCAGCAGTTACAATCAGGAAGATTACTCTGGAAACACCATATATTTT
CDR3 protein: CASSYNQEDYSGNTIYF

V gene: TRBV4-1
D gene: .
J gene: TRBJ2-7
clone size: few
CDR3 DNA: TGCGCCAGCAGCCAAGGCCCCCCGGGCGGGGAGATACCTACGCAGCAGTACTTC
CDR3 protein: CASSQGPPGGEIPTQQYF

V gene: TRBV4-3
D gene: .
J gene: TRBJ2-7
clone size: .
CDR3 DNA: TGCGCCAGCAGCCAAGAAGTTGCAGAATTCTACGAGCAGTACTTC
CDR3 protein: CASSQEVAEFYEQYF

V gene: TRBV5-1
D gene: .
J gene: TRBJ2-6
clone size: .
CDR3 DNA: TGCGCCAGCAGCTTGTGGTGGGGGCGTGGGGCCAACGTCCTGACTTTC
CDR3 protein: CASSLWWGRGANVLTF

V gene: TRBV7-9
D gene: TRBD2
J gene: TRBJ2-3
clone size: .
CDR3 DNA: TGTGCCAGCAGCTCGCTAGCGGGAGGCACAGATACGCAGTATTTT
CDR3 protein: CASSSLAGGTDTQYF

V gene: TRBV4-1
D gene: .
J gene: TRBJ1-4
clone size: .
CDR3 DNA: TGCGCCAGCAGCCAAAGTCCTCTAGAGACGCACATTAATGAAAAACTGTTTTTT
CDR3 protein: CASSQSPLETHINEKLFF

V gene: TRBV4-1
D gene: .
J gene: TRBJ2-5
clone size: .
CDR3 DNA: TGCGCCAGCAGCCAAGGGGTGGCAGCGTACCAAGAGACCCAGTACTTC
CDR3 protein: CASSQGVAAYQETQYF

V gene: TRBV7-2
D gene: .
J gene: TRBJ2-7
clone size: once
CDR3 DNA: TGTGCCAGCAGCTCGTACACCGGGGCCTACGAGCAGTACTTC
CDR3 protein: CASSSYTGAYEQYF

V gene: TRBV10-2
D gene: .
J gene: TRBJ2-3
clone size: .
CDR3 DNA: TGCGCCAGCAGCCCCACAGGGTTCAGGGCAGATACGCAGTATTTT
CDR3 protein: CASSPTGFRADTQYF

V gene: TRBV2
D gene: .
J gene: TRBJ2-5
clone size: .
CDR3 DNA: TGTGCCAGCAGGACTCAGGGGGAGACCCAGTACTTC
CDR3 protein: CASRTQGETQYF

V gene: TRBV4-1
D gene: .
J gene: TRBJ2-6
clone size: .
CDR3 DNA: TGCGCCAGCAGCCAGAAAAGGGTGGGGGGCTCTGGGGCCAACGTCCTGACTTTC
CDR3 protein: CASSQKRVGGSGANVLTF

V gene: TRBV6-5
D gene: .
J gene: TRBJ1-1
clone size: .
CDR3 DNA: TGTGCCAGCAGTACCGGGCCCCGGGGGGGCACTGAAGCTTTCTTT
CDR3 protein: CASSTGPRGGTEAFF

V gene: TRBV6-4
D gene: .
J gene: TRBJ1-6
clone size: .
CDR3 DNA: TGTGCCAGCAGTGACTCGACGGGGGATAATTCACCCCTCCACTTT
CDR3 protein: CASSDSTGDNSPLHF

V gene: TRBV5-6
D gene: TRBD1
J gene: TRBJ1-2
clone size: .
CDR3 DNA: TGTGCCAGCAGCTTGGGACAGGGGAGCTATGGCTACACCTTC
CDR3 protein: CASSLGQGSYGYTF

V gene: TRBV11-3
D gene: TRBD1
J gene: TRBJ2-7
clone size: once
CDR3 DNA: TGTGCCAGCAGCCCGGGACAGGAACCCTACGAGCAGTACTTC
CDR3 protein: CASSPGQEPYEQYF

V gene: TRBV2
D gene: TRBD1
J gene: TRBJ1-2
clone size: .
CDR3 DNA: TGTGCCAGCAGCTGGACCGGGACAGCAGAAACTTATGGCTACACCTTC
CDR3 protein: CASSWTGTAETYGYTF

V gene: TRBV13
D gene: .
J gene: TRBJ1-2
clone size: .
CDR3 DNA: TGTGCCAGCAGACCAGAAGGTCGGGGCTATGGCTACACCTTC
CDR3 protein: CASRPEGRGYGYTF

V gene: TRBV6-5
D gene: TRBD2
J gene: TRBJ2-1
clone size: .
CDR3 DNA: TGTGCCAGCAGTTACACGGGACTAGCCGACAATGAGCAGTTCTTC
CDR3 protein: CASSYTGLADNEQFF

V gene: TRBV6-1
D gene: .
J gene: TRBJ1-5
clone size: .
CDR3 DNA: TGTGCCAGCAGTGAAGCGCCAGGGTCTAGCAATCAGCCCCAGCATTTT
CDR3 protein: CASSEAPGSSNQPQHF

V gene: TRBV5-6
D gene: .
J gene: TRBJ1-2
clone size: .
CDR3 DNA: TGTGCCAGCAGCGTAACAACAGCAATAGGCTACACCTTC
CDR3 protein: CASSVTTAIGYTF

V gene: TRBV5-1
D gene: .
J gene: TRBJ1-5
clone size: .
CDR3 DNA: TGCGCCAGCAGCTTGGCTGCGGGGCGAGTAAGCAATCAGCCCCAGCATTTT
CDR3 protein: CASSLAAGRVSNQPQHF

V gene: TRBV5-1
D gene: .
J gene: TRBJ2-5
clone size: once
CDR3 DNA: TGCGCCAGCAGCTTGGAAATAGCTTACCAAGAGACCCAGTACTTC
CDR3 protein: CASSLEIAYQETQYF

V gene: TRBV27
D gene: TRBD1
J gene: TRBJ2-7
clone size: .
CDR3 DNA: TGTGCCAGCAGTTTTTGGGATATCAGGGGGTATCCGGGCGAGCAGTACTTC
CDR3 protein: CASSFWDIRGYPGEQYF

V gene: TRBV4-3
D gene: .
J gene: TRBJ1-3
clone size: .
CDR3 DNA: TGCGCCAGCAGCCAAGATAGAGCTGGAAACACCATATATTTT
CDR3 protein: CASSQDRAGNTIYF

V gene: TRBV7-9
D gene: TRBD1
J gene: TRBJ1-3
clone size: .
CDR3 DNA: TGTGCCAGCAGCTTTTGGACAGGGGTGGGGAACACCATATATTTT
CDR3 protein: CASSFWTGVGNTIYF

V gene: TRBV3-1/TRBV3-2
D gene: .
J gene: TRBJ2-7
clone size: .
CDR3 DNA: TGTGCCAGCAGCCCTAATTTAGGGGCCTACGAGCAGTACTTC
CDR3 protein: CASSPNLGAYEQYF

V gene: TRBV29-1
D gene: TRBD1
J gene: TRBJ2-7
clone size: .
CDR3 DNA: TGCAGCGTAGGACAGGGGGGTTACTACGAGCAGTACTTC
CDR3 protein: CSVGQGGYYEQYF

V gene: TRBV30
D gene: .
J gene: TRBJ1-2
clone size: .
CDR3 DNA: TGTGCCTGGATGGGCGGGGTAAGGGGTGGCTACACCTTC
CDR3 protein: CAWMGGVRGGYTF

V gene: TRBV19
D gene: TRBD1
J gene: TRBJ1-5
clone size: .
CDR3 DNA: TGTGCCAGTAGTATTTCAGGGGGCGGTCAGCCCCAGCATTTT
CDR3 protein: CASSISGGGQPQHF

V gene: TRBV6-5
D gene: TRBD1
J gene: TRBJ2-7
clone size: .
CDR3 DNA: TGTGCCAGCACCGTCCCCCAGGGGGCGTACTACGAGCAGTACTTC
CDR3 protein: CASTVPQGAYYEQYF

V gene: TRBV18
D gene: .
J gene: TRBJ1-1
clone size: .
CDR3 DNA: TGTGCCAGCTCACCACCGACACCCAACACTGAAGCTTTCTTT
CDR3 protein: CASSPPTPNTEAFF

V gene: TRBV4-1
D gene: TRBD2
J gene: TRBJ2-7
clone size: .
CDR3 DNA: TGCGCCAGCAGCCAGCCGGGACTAGCCAGAACCTACGAGCAGTACTTC
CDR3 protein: CASSQPGLARTYEQYF

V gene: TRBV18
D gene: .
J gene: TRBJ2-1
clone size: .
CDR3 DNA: TGTGCCAGCTCACCACCAGGGGGCGGGGCTTACAATGAGCAGTTCTTC
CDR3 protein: CASSPPGGGAYNEQFF

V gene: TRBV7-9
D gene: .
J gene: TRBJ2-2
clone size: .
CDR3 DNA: TGTGCCAGCAGGCGTCCCGGGGGTTGGGACACCGGGGAGCTGTTTTTT
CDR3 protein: CASRRPGGWDTGELFF

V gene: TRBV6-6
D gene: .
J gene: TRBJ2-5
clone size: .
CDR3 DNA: TGTGCCAGCAGTTACACCCGACAGAAACAAGAGACCCAGTACTTC
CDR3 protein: CASSYTRQKQETQYF

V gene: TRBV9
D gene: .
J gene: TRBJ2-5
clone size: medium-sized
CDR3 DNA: TGTGCCAGCAGCGTAGCCTACCGCGGTGAGACCCAGTACTTC
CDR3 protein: CASSVAYRGETQYF

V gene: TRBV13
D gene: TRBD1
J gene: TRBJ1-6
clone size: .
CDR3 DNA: TGTGCCAGCAGCTTAGAGGGACAGGGGGGATCACCCCTCCACTTT
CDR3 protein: CASSLEGQGGSPLHF

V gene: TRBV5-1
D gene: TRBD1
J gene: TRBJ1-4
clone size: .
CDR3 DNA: TGCGCCAGCAGCTCAGCTTTCGACAGGGTGGGGACTAATGAAAAACTGTTTTTT
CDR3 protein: CASSSAFDRVGTNEKLFF

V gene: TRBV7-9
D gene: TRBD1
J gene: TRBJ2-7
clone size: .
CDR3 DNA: TGTGCCAGCAGCCCCACAGGGGGCAGTAACTACGAGCAGTACTTC
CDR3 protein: CASSPTGGSNYEQYF

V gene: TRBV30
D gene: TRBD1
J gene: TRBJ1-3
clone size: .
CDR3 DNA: TGTGCCTGGACCGGATACGGACAGGGGGCACGGTCTGGAAACACCATATATTTT
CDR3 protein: CAWTGYGQGARSGNTIYF

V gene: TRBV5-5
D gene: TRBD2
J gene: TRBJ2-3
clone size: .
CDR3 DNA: TGTGCCAGCAGCCAACTCCTAACTAGCGCCGGTACAGATACGCAGTATTTT
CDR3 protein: CASSQLLTSAGTDTQYF

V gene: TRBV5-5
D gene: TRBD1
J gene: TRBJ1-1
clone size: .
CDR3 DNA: TGTGCCAGCAGCGCAGGGGGAGGTCTAATGAACACTGAAGCTTTCTTT
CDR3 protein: CASSAGGGLMNTEAFF

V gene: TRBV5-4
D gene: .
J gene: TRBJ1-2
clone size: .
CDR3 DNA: TGTGCCAGCAACCCGGACGGGGTCACCTATGGCTACACCTTC
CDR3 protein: CASNPDGVTYGYTF

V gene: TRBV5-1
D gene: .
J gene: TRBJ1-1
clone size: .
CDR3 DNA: TGCGCCAGCAGCTTCGGTCGGGGGACTGAAGCTTTCTTT
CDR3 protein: CASSFGRGTEAFF

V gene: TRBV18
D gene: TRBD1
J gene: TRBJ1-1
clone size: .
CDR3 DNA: TGTGCCAGCTCACCACTAGGACAGGGAAACTCTGAAGCTTTCTTT
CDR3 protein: CASSPLGQGNSEAFF

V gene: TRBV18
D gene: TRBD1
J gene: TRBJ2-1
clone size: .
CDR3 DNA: TGTGCCAGCTCACCCAAGGACAGGGCGACTGAGCAGTTCTTC
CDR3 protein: CASSPKDRATEQFF

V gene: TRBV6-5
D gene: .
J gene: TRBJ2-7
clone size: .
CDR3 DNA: TGTGCCAGCAGTTACCAGGGGTCCGAGCAGTACTTC
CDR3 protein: CASSYQGSEQYF

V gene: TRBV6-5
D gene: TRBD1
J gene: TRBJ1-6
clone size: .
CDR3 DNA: TGTGCCAGCAGCCGGGACAGGGTGGATTCACCCCTCCACTTT
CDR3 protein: CASSRDRVDSPLHF

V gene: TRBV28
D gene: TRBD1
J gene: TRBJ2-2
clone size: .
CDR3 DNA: TGTGCCAGCAGTTTATCCCTCGGACAGGGGGGGAACACCGGGGAGCTGTTTTTT
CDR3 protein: CASSLSLGQGGNTGELFF

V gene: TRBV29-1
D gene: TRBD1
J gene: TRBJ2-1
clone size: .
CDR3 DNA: TGCAGCGTAGTGTGGGGGGGACAGGGAGGCCATGAGCAGTTCTTC
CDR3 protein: CSVVWGGQGGHEQFF

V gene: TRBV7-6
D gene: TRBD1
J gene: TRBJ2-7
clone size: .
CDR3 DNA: TGTGCCAGCAGCTTAGACAGGGGTCTCTCTTACGAGCAGTACTTC
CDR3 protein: CASSLDRGLSYEQYF

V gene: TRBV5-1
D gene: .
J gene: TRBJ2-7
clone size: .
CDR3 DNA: TGCGCCAGCAGCTATGCGTGGGGGGGCAGCTACGAGCAGTACTTC
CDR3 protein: CASSYAWGGSYEQYF

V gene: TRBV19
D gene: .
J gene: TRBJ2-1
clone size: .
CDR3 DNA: TGTGCCAGTAGTACAGGCTCCTACAATGAGCAGTTCTTC
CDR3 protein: CASSTGSYNEQFF

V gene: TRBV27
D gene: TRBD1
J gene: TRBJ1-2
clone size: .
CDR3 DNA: TGTGCCAGCAGTTTCAGGGGGCTTGGCTACACCTTC
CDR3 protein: CASSFRGLGYTF

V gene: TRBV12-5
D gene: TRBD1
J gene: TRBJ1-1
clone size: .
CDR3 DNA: TGTGCTAGTGGTTTGACAGGGGATTTAATCACTGAAGCTTTCTTT
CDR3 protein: CASGLTGDLITEAFF

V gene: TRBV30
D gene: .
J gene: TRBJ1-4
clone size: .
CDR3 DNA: TGTGCCTGGAGTGTCCCCCGACACCAACTGTTTTTT
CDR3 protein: CAWSVPRHQLFF